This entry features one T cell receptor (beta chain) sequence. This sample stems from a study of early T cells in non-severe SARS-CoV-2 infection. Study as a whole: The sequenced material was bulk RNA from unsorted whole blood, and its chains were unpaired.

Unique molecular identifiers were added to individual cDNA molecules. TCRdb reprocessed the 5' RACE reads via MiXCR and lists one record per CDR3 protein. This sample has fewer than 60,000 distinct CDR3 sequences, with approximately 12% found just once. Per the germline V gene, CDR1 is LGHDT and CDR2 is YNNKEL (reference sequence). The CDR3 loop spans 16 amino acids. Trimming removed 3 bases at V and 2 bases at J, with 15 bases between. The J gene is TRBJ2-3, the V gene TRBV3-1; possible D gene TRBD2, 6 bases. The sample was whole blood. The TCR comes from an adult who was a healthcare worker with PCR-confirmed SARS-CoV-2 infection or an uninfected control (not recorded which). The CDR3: CASSQNWRGNTDTQYF. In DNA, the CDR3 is TGTGCCAGCAGCCAGAACTGGCGGGGAAACACAGATACGCAGTATTTT.